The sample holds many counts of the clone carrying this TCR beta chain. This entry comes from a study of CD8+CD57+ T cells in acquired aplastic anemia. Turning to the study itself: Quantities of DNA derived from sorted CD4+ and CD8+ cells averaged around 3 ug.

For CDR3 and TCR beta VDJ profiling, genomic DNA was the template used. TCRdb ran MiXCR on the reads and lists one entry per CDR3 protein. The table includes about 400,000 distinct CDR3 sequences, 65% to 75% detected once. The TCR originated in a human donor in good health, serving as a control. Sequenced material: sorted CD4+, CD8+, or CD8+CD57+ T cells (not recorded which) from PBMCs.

The DNA for the CDR3 is TGTGCCGGCCGGGACTGGGGGGAGACCCAGTACTTC. Translating gives CAGRDWGETQYF. The chain is built from TRBV30 and TRBJ2-5, with a possible D match to TRBD2 (6 bases). V gave up 8 bases and J gave up 5 bases, with 15 bases separating them. There are 12 residues in the CDR3. CDR1 is GTSNPN and CDR2 is SVGIG in the germline V gene (reference sequence).